These T cell receptor gamma chains were read from a single sample in a study of gamma-delta T cells after stem cell transplantation. TCRdb redid clone calling on the RT-PCR reads using CATT. The sample holds over a thousand gamma-chain clones, approximately 60% seen once. Sequencing was performed on gamma-delta T cells. All receptors come from a human donor. It is not recorded whose cells these are; they may come from a transplant donor. Each CDR3 is given with its conserved first and last residue. The order of the fields is clone size, CDR3 length, J gene, V gene, CDR3 DNA, CDR3 protein. Only part of the rows carry a size: once, few, many, or a class if the clone is expanded.

abundance: -
len: 13
j_gene: TRGJ1/TRGJ2
v_gene: TRGV4
CDR3nt: TGTGCCACCTGGGATTGGGGGAATTATAAGAAACTCTTT
CDR3aa: CATWDWGNYKKLF

abundance: -
len: 11
j_gene: TRGJ1/TRGJ2
v_gene: TRGV9
CDR3nt: TGTGCCTTGTGGGAGGTGCAGGAGAAACTCTTT
CDR3aa: CALWEVQEKLF

abundance: -
len: 14
j_gene: TRGJ1/TRGJ2
v_gene: TRGV5
CDR3nt: TGTGCCACCTGGGACACCCCGAATTATTATAAGAAACTCTTT
CDR3aa: CATWDTPNYYKKLF

abundance: -
len: 13
j_gene: TRGJ1/TRGJ2
v_gene: TRGV2
CDR3nt: TGTGCCACCTGGGACGGGCCACGTTATAAGAAACTCTTT
CDR3aa: CATWDGPRYKKLF

abundance: -
len: 13
j_gene: TRGJP2
v_gene: TRGV5
CDR3nt: TGTGCCACCTGGGACAGCCCGGATTGGATCAAGACGTTT
CDR3aa: CATWDSPDWIKTF

abundance: few
len: 13
j_gene: TRGJP1
v_gene: TRGV8
CDR3nt: TGTGCCACCTGGGATACCACTGGTTGGTTCAAGATATTT
CDR3aa: CATWDTTGWFKIF

abundance: -
len: 14
j_gene: TRGJ1/TRGJ2
v_gene: TRGV4
CDR3nt: TGTGCCACCTGGGATGGTGAGGAGCGATATAAGAAACTCTTT
CDR3aa: CATWDGEERYKKLF

abundance: few
len: 13
j_gene: TRGJ1/TRGJ2
v_gene: TRGV2
CDR3nt: TGTGCCACCTGGGACGGATCCAATTATAAGAAACTCTTT
CDR3aa: CATWDGSNYKKLF

abundance: few
len: 14
j_gene: TRGJ1/TRGJ2
v_gene: TRGV2
CDR3nt: TGTGCCACCTGGGACGGGGTGAATTATTATAAGAAACTCTTT
CDR3aa: CATWDGVNYYKKLF

abundance: few
len: 12
j_gene: TRGJ1/TRGJ2
v_gene: TRGV5
CDR3nt: TGTGCCACCTGGGACCCTTATTATAAGAAACTCTTT
CDR3aa: CATWDPYYKKLF

abundance: -
len: 15
j_gene: TRGJ1/TRGJ2
v_gene: TRGV2
CDR3nt: TGTGCCACCTGGGACGGGCGTGGGTTGTATTATAAGAAACTCTTT
CDR3aa: CATWDGRGLYYKKLF

abundance: -
len: 13
j_gene: TRGJ1/TRGJ2
v_gene: TRGV4
CDR3nt: TGTGCCACCTGGGATGGGTTTTATTATAAGAAACTCTTT
CDR3aa: CATWDGFYYKKLF

abundance: few
len: 14
j_gene: TRGJ1/TRGJ2
v_gene: TRGV2
CDR3nt: TGTGCCACCTGGGACGGGCTGGGTGATTATAAGAAACTCTTT
CDR3aa: CATWDGLGDYKKLF

abundance: -
len: 13
j_gene: TRGJ1/TRGJ2
v_gene: TRGV3
CDR3nt: TGTGCCACCTGGGACAGGCGATCTTATAAGAAACTCTTT
CDR3aa: CATWDRRSYKKLF

abundance: few
len: 11
j_gene: TRGJ1/TRGJ2
v_gene: TRGV4
CDR3nt: TGTGCCACCTGGGATTATTATAAGAAACTCTTT
CDR3aa: CATWDYYKKLF

abundance: few
len: 17
j_gene: TRGJP
v_gene: TRGV9
CDR3nt: TGTGCCTTGTGGGAGGTGCAGGGAGAGTTGGGCAAAAAAATCAAGGTATTT
CDR3aa: CALWEVQGELGKKIKVF

abundance: -
len: 13
j_gene: TRGJ1/TRGJ2
v_gene: TRGV8
CDR3nt: TGTGCCACCTGGTCCGCCCCTAAAAATAAGAAACTCTTT
CDR3aa: CATWSAPKNKKLF

abundance: few
len: 13
j_gene: TRGJ1/TRGJ2
v_gene: TRGV8
CDR3nt: TGTGCCACCTGGGATAGTCAAAATTATAAGAAACTCTTT
CDR3aa: CATWDSQNYKKLF

abundance: -
len: 13
j_gene: TRGJ1/TRGJ2
v_gene: TRGV3
CDR3nt: TGTGCCACCTGGGACAGGCGATATTATAAGAAACTCTTT
CDR3aa: CATWDRRYYKKLF

abundance: -
len: 14
j_gene: TRGJ1/TRGJ2
v_gene: TRGV4
CDR3nt: TGTGCCACCTGGGATCCCTTTTATTATTATAAGAAACTCTTT
CDR3aa: CATWDPFYYYKKLF

abundance: -
len: 11
j_gene: TRGJ1/TRGJ2
v_gene: TRGV5
CDR3nt: TGTGCCACCTGGGACAGTTATAAGAAACTCTTT
CDR3aa: CATWDSYKKLF

abundance: -
len: 13
j_gene: TRGJ1/TRGJ2
v_gene: TRGV9
CDR3nt: TGTGCCTTGTGGGAGGAACGTTATTATAAGAAACTCTTT
CDR3aa: CALWEERYYKKLF

abundance: -
len: 13
j_gene: TRGJ1/TRGJ2
v_gene: TRGV2
CDR3nt: TGTGCCACCTGGGACGGACCCCATTATAAGAAACTCTTT
CDR3aa: CATWDGPHYKKLF

abundance: few
len: 13
j_gene: TRGJ1/TRGJ2
v_gene: TRGV2
CDR3nt: TGTGCCACCTGGGACGGGCATTATTATAAGAAACTCTTT
CDR3aa: CATWDGHYYKKLF

abundance: few
len: 15
j_gene: TRGJ1/TRGJ2
v_gene: TRGV5
CDR3nt: TGTGCCACCTGGGACAGCCCTTCGAATTATTATAAGAAACTCTTT
CDR3aa: CATWDSPSNYYKKLF

abundance: few
len: 14
j_gene: TRGJ1/TRGJ2
v_gene: TRGV5
CDR3nt: TGTGCCACCTGGGACGGCTCGAATTATTATAAGAAACTCTTT
CDR3aa: CATWDGSNYYKKLF

abundance: -
len: 12
j_gene: TRGJ1/TRGJ2
v_gene: TRGV5
CDR3nt: TGTGCCACCTGGGACGAGAACTATAAGAAACTCTTT
CDR3aa: CATWDENYKKLF

abundance: -
len: 12
j_gene: TRGJ1/TRGJ2
v_gene: TRGV3
CDR3nt: TGTGCCACCTGGGACAGGCCCGGGAAGAAACTCTTT
CDR3aa: CATWDRPGKKLF

abundance: -
len: 14
j_gene: TRGJ1/TRGJ2
v_gene: TRGV2
CDR3nt: TGTGCCACCTGGGACGGCTCCCTTTATTATAAGAAACTCTTT
CDR3aa: CATWDGSLYYKKLF

abundance: -
len: 15
j_gene: TRGJ1/TRGJ2
v_gene: TRGV8
CDR3nt: TGTGCCACCTGGGATAGAAAGGAGGACTATTATAAGAAACTCTTT
CDR3aa: CATWDRKEDYYKKLF

abundance: few
len: 13
j_gene: TRGJ1/TRGJ2
v_gene: TRGV9
CDR3nt: TGTACCTTGTGGGAGGTGCTTTATTATAAGAAACTCTTT
CDR3aa: CTLWEVLYYKKLF

abundance: few
len: 12
j_gene: TRGJ1/TRGJ2
v_gene: TRGV5
CDR3nt: TGTGCCACCTGGGACAGGCCTTATAAGAAACTCTTT
CDR3aa: CATWDRPYKKLF

abundance: -
len: 9
j_gene: TRGJ1/TRGJ2
v_gene: TRGV9
CDR3nt: TGTGCCTTCCGCTCTAAGAAACTCTTT
CDR3aa: CAFRSKKLF

abundance: few
len: 11
j_gene: TRGJ1/TRGJ2
v_gene: TRGV4
CDR3nt: TGTGCCACCTGGGATAGGAATAAGAAACTCTTT
CDR3aa: CATWDRNKKLF

abundance: -
len: 10
j_gene: TRGJ1/TRGJ2
v_gene: TRGV5
CDR3nt: TGTGCCACCTGGGGCGGGAAGAAACTCTTT
CDR3aa: CATWGGKKLF

abundance: few
len: 13
j_gene: TRGJ1/TRGJ2
v_gene: TRGV5
CDR3nt: TGTGCCACCTGGGACAGGCCGTCTCATAAGAAACTCTTT
CDR3aa: CATWDRPSHKKLF

abundance: few
len: 13
j_gene: TRGJ1/TRGJ2
v_gene: TRGV9
CDR3nt: TGTGCCTTGTGGGAGGCCTTCTATTATAAGAAACTCTTT
CDR3aa: CALWEAFYYKKLF

abundance: -
len: 13
j_gene: TRGJ1/TRGJ2
v_gene: TRGV9
CDR3nt: TGTGCCTTGTGGGAGGTGCCACGTTATAAGAAACTCTTT
CDR3aa: CALWEVPRYKKLF

abundance: few
len: 13
j_gene: TRGJ1/TRGJ2
v_gene: TRGV9
CDR3nt: TGTGCCTTGTGGGATTTCGATTATTATAAGAAACTCTTT
CDR3aa: CALWDFDYYKKLF

abundance: few
len: 11
j_gene: TRGJP2
v_gene: TRGV3
CDR3nt: TGTGCCACCTGGGACGTTTGGATCAAGACGTTT
CDR3aa: CATWDVWIKTF

abundance: few
len: 11
j_gene: TRGJ1/TRGJ2
v_gene: TRGV4
CDR3nt: TGTGCCACCTGGGATGGGCCGGAGAAACTCTTT
CDR3aa: CATWDGPEKLF

abundance: few
len: 13
j_gene: TRGJ1/TRGJ2
v_gene: TRGV9
CDR3nt: TGTGCCTTGTGGGGATACCTTTATTATAAGAAACTCTTT
CDR3aa: CALWGYLYYKKLF

abundance: few
len: 15
j_gene: TRGJ1/TRGJ2
v_gene: TRGV3
CDR3nt: TGTGCCACCTGGGACAGGCTCCTAGGTGGATATAAGAAACTCTTT
CDR3aa: CATWDRLLGGYKKLF

abundance: -
len: 11
j_gene: TRGJ1/TRGJ2
v_gene: TRGV8
CDR3nt: TGTGCCACCTCGACGCATTATAAGAAACTCTTT
CDR3aa: CATSTHYKKLF

abundance: few
len: 11
j_gene: TRGJ1/TRGJ2
v_gene: TRGV9
CDR3nt: TGTGCCCCGAGGGGGGGTTATAAGAAACTCTTT
CDR3aa: CAPRGGYKKLF

abundance: few
len: 12
j_gene: TRGJ1/TRGJ2
v_gene: TRGV5
CDR3nt: TGTGCCACCTGGGACAAAGATTATAAGAAACTCTTT
CDR3aa: CATWDKDYKKLF

abundance: -
len: 14
j_gene: TRGJ1/TRGJ2
v_gene: TRGV3
CDR3nt: TGTGCCACCTGGGACAGTCATAGGCATTATAAGAAACTCTTT
CDR3aa: CATWDSHRHYKKLF

abundance: -
len: 17
j_gene: TRGJ1/TRGJ2
v_gene: TRGV4
CDR3nt: TGTGCCACCTGGGATTCACCCTCTAAATCGAATTATTATAAGAAACTCTTT
CDR3aa: CATWDSPSKSNYYKKLF

abundance: -
len: 13
j_gene: TRGJ1/TRGJ2
v_gene: TRGV8
CDR3nt: TGTGCCACCTGGGATAGAAACCATTATAAGAAACTCTTT
CDR3aa: CATWDRNHYKKLF

abundance: few
len: 18
j_gene: TRGJP2
v_gene: TRGV2
CDR3nt: TGTGCCACCTGGGACGGGCCATCTTCTAGGAGTAGTGATTGGATCAAGACGTTT
CDR3aa: CATWDGPSSRSSDWIKTF

abundance: few
len: 13
j_gene: TRGJP2
v_gene: TRGV3
CDR3nt: TGTGCCACCTGGGAAGTGAGTGGTTGGATCAAGACGTTT
CDR3aa: CATWEVSGWIKTF

abundance: -
len: 11
j_gene: TRGJ1/TRGJ2
v_gene: TRGV2
CDR3nt: TGTGCCACCTGGGACGCTTATAAGAAACTCTTT
CDR3aa: CATWDAYKKLF

abundance: -
len: 18
j_gene: TRGJP
v_gene: TRGV9
CDR3nt: TGTGCCTTGTGGGAGGCCAACCTTGGAGAGTTGGGCAAAAAAATCAAGGTATTT
CDR3aa: CALWEANLGELGKKIKVF

abundance: -
len: 12
j_gene: TRGJ1/TRGJ2
v_gene: TRGV9
CDR3nt: TGTGCCTTGTGGGAGACTTATTATAAGAAACTCTTT
CDR3aa: CALWETYYKKLF

abundance: -
len: 12
j_gene: TRGJ1/TRGJ2
v_gene: TRGV5
CDR3nt: TGTGCCACCTGGGACCGAACTTATAAGAAACTCTTT
CDR3aa: CATWDRTYKKLF

abundance: few
len: 11
j_gene: TRGJ1/TRGJ2
v_gene: TRGV4
CDR3nt: TGTGCCACCTGGGCAAATTATAAGAAACTCTTT
CDR3aa: CATWANYKKLF

abundance: few
len: 11
j_gene: TRGJ1/TRGJ2
v_gene: TRGV8
CDR3nt: TGTGCCACCTGGGAGTATTATAAGAAACTCTTT
CDR3aa: CATWEYYKKLF

abundance: -
len: 17
j_gene: TRGJP2
v_gene: TRGV3
CDR3nt: TGTGCCACCTGGGACAGGGTTAGGACGAGTAGTGATTGGATCAAGACGTTT
CDR3aa: CATWDRVRTSSDWIKTF

abundance: few
len: 12
j_gene: TRGJ1/TRGJ2
v_gene: TRGV4
CDR3nt: TGTGCCACCTGGGATGGTGGTTATAAGAAACTCTTT
CDR3aa: CATWDGGYKKLF